The 32 T cell receptor beta chains listed next were all sequenced from one sample in a study of blood T cell repertoires in COVID-19. The table came from immunoSEQ multiplex PCR; TCRdb's copy has only in-frame clones and leaves some out. This sample has about 200,000 clones; over 75% occur once, and the top ten carry roughly 0.56%. Source material: peripheral blood. These receptors came from a man in his fifties with acute or convalescent COVID-19.

The CDR3 region has the DNA TGTGCCAGCTCATTCGACAGGGTTTATGGCTACACCTTC. Its protein product is CASSFDRVYGYTF. The chain employs TRBV18 and TRBJ1-2; 7 bases are a match to TRBD1. Losses at the gene ends were 5 bases for V and 5 bases for J; bases not matched to a gene: 5. The CDR3 is 13 amino acids. Germline V lookup: CDR1 KGHSH, CDR2 LQKENI.

The rearrangement links TRBV24-1 to TRBJ2-2, with TRBD1 matching over 10 bases. CDR1 is KGHDR and CDR2 is SFDVKD in the germline V gene. After removal of 1 base from V and 1 base from J, the junction contained 14 bases not matched to a gene. CDR3 size: 21 residues. The CDR3 here is CATSDLGRDRGIFGNTGELFF. The CDR3 nucleotides read TGTGCCACCAGTGATTTAGGCAGGGACAGGGGTATTTTTGGGAACACCGGGGAGCTGTTTTTT.

The chain recombines TRBV19 with TRBJ2-1; TRBD2 matches at 12 bases. The CDR3 runs 16 residues. Trimming removed 6 bases from V and 4 bases from J; junction bases left unmatched: 7. Germline lookup yields CDR1 LNHDA and CDR2 SQIVND (reference sequence). CDR3 in amino acids: CASRSLAGGPYNEQFF. For the CDR3, the DNA is TGTGCCAGTAGGAGCCTAGCGGGAGGGCCTTACAATGAGCAGTTCTTC.

The chain is built from TRBV7-8 and TRBJ2-7; the D is unclear. Germline V lookup: CDR1 SGHVS, CDR2 FQNEAQ. The CDR3 covers 14 residues. The V and J ends lost 1 base and 3 bases respectively, with 10 bases between them. Here the CDR3 DNA reads TGTGCCAGCAGCTTAGACCACTCCTTCTACGAGCAGTACGTC. It codes for CASSLDHSFYEQYV.

The V and J genes are TRBV30 and TRBJ1-1, with a weak D call TRBD1 (6 bases). V lost 4 bases to trimming and J lost 0 bases, with 12 bases between them. The CDR3 extends over 14 amino acids. CDR1 is GTSNPN and CDR2 is SVGIG in the germline V gene (reference sequence). CDR3 residues: CAWIGDRLNTEAFF. Written as DNA, the CDR3 is TGTGCCTGGATCGGCGACAGGTTGAACACTGAAGCTTTCTTT.

The genes are TRBV18 and TRBJ2-2, with 7 bases aligning to TRBD1. The V segment lost 0 bases and the J segment 5 bases; nucleotides outside the gene matches: 9. The CDR3 runs to 17 residues. CDR1 KGHSH and CDR2 LQKENI come from the germline V gene. The chain's CDR3 is CASSPPRGQRNTGELFF. In nucleotides, the CDR3 is TGTGCCAGCTCACCACCCAGGGGACAGAGGAATACCGGGGAGCTGTTTTTT.

The count of this clone is one. V usage is TRBV7-9 and J usage is TRBJ2-1, with TRBD2 as a possible D gene (5 bases). Germline V gene lookup returns CDR1 SEHNR and CDR2 FQNEAQ (reference sequence). The CDR3 totals 13 residues. V was clipped by 1 base and J by 9 bases, with 10 bases between them. This CDR3 reads CASSLGGEGEQFF. CDR3 DNA sequence: TGTGCCAGCAGCTTAGGGGGAGAAGGTGAGCAGTTCTTC.

The chain carries TRBV5-8 and TRBJ2-5; TRBD1 is a possible D gene (6 bases). The CDR3 has 15 residues. Trimming left V 4 bases short and J 3 bases short, with 16 bases between. Germline values: CDR1 SGHTS, CDR2 YDEGEE. DNA for the CDR3: TGTGCCAGCAGCCATTGGGGGACACGGAAAGAGACCCAGTACTTC. Its protein is CASSHWGTRKETQYF.

The V and J genes are TRBV3-1 (or the pseudogene TRBV3-2) and TRBJ1-4; 7 bases match TRBD1. Unmatched junction bases numbered 8, after V lost 5 bases and J lost 8 bases. The CDR3 runs to 14 residues. Germline CDR1 reads LGHDT; CDR2 reads YNNKEL (reference sequence). The CDR3 is CASSMGRGLEKLFF. The DNA for the CDR3 is TGTGCCAGCAGCATGGGCAGGGGGTTAGAAAAACTGTTTTTT.

The chain employs TRBV27 and TRBJ2-7; the D gene is possibly TRBD1 (6 bases). Deletions cut 6 bases from V and 0 bases from J, with 9 bases between. In germline, CDR1 is MNHEY, CDR2 SMNVEV (reference sequence). The CDR3 runs to 13 residues. The CDR3 reads CASSRQVSYEQYF. The CDR3 region has the DNA TGTGCCAGCAGCCGACAGGTCTCCTACGAGCAGTACTTC.

The chain carries TRBV6-5 and TRBJ1-2, with D possibly matching TRBD1 (6 bases). CDR3 length: 14 residues. The germline CDR1 and CDR2 sequences are MNHEY and SVGAGI. V shed 5 bases and J shed 4 bases, with 14 bases lying between them. The CDR3 here is CASSPGQRAYGYTF. The CDR3 DNA follows: TGTGCCAGCAGTCCTGGACAGCGAGCCTATGGCTACACCTTC.

This clone was seen only once. The chain joins TRBV25-1 to TRBJ1-5; D possibly corresponds to TRBD1 (5 bases). This CDR3 comprises 15 residues. Germline CDR1 is MGHDK and CDR2 is SYGVNS. Deletions cut 1 base from V and 6 bases from J, with 13 bases between. The CDR3 region has the DNA TGTGCCAGCAGTGAATCGGGGGGGTGGGGTCAGCCCCAGCATTTT. It is translated as CASSESGGWGQPQHF.

CDR3 loop: CASSSGSGNIQYF. The CDR3 nucleotides are TGTGCCAGCTCGTCGGGGTCCGGAAACATTCAGTACTTC. The rearrangement uses TRBV18 and TRBJ2-4; D might be TRBD2 (5 bases). The CDR3 covers 13 residues. Per the germline V gene, CDR1 is KGHSH and CDR2 is LQKENI. Deletions cut 6 bases from V and 6 bases from J, with 12 bases between.

This chain links TRBV7-9 with TRBJ2-2; possibly TRBD2 for D (5 bases). The CDR3 is made up of 16 amino acids. Trimming left V 8 bases short and J 0 bases short, with 16 bases between. Germline V gives CDR1 SEHNR, CDR2 FQNEAQ (reference sequence). CDR3 in amino acids: CASDSGDTTNTGELFF. CDR3 DNA sequence: TGTGCCAGCGACTCCGGGGATACTACGAACACCGGGGAGCTGTTTTTT.

The chain has TRBV3-1 (or the pseudogene TRBV3-2) and TRBJ2-3; unclear D gene. Trimming stripped 1 base from V and 2 bases from J, with 10 bases between. The CDR3 runs 15 residues. The germline V gene has CDR1 LGHDT and CDR2 YNNKEL (reference sequence). CDR3 sequence reads: CASSQATTYTDTQYF. DNA of the CDR3: TGTGCCAGCAGCCAAGCCACTACCTACACAGATACGCAGTATTTT.

The chain couples TRBV3-1 (or the pseudogene TRBV3-2) to TRBJ1-2; D gene uncertain. The CDR3 contains 14 residues. Germline loops: CDR1 LGHDT, CDR2 YNNKEL (reference sequence). V gave up 4 bases and J gave up 4 bases, with 13 bases separating them. The CDR3 region is CASSLSGGRYGYTF. CDR3 DNA sequence: TGTGCCAGCAGCCTATCGGGAGGTCGCTATGGCTACACCTTC.

This sequence joins TRBV5-4 and TRBJ2-1; D is unclear. V shed 4 bases and J shed 7 bases, with 6 bases lying between them. Germline loops: CDR1 SGHNT, CDR2 YYREEE (reference sequence). This CDR3 spans 11 amino acids. CDR3 region: CASSTGNEQFF. The CDR3 DNA reads TGTGCCAGCAGCACCGGGAATGAGCAGTTCTTC.

CDR3 in DNA: TGTGCCAGCAGTTTATCGGAGACAGCTTATAATTCACCCCTCCACTTT. It encodes CASSLSETAYNSPLHF. This chain joins TRBV27 and TRBJ1-6; D perhaps matches TRBD1 (5 bases). Germline V lookup: CDR1 MNHEY, CDR2 SMNVEV (reference sequence). The V gene lost 0 bases and the J gene lost 4 bases, with 10 bases spanning the gap. The CDR3 spans 16 residues.

V and J are TRBV18 and TRBJ2-7, with D perhaps matching TRBD2 (6 bases). There are 15 residues in the CDR3. CDR1 and CDR2 (germline): KGHSH, LQKENI. V was pared by 3 bases and J by 0 bases, with 12 bases between. This chain's CDR3 is CASSPERAYSYEQYF. The CDR3 DNA sequence: TGTGCCAGCTCACCGGAGCGGGCCTACTCCTACGAGCAGTACTTC.

The chain uses TRBV7-3 and TRBJ2-3; no clear D. Germline CDR1 is SGHTA and CDR2 is FQGTGA. V was pared by 2 bases and J by 1 base, with 7 bases between. This CDR3 spans 14 amino acids. CDR3 in amino acids: CASSLDTGTDTQYF. Here the CDR3 DNA reads TGTGCCAGCAGCTTAGACACCGGCACAGATACGCAGTATTTT.

This chain links TRBV2 with TRBJ2-3; 12 nucleotides agree with TRBD1. The V gene's germline CDR1 is SNHLY and CDR2 FYNNEI. With 2 bases clipped from V and 5 bases from J, the junction kept 5 bases outside the gene matches. There are 16 residues in the CDR3. The CDR3 region has the DNA TGTGCCAGCAGTGAACTGTGGGACAGGGGGCGAGATACGCAGTATTTT. Protein sequence: CASSELWDRGRDTQYF.

The J gene is TRBJ2-7, the V gene TRBV27; maybe TRBD2 (6 bases). Germline CDR1 reads MNHEY; CDR2 reads SMNVEV (reference sequence). Between the trimmed V and J ends, which lost 6 bases and 0 bases, there was a span of 15 bases. The CDR3 runs 15 residues. The CDR3 DNA follows: TGTGCCAGCAGCCGCCGGGGTAGCGGCTCCTACGAGCAGTACTTC. Translated: CASSRRGSGSYEQYF.

The genes are TRBV2 and TRBJ1-2; D perhaps matches TRBD1 (6 bases). This CDR3 spans 14 amino acids. Germline assignment: CDR1 SNHLY and CDR2 FYNNEI. The germline V and J ends were trimmed by 6 bases and 5 bases, with 16 bases remaining between them. This CDR3 reads CASRGDTHLYGYTF. CDR3 DNA: TGTGCCAGCAGGGGGGACACCCACTTGTATGGCTACACCTTC.

CDR3 DNA: TGTGCCATCAGTGAAGGGGGACTAGCGGAAACCTACGAGCAGTACGTC. Amino acid sequence: CAISEGGLAETYEQYV. This chain links TRBV10-3 with TRBJ2-7, with 11 positions matching TRBD2. Germline CDR1 is ENHRY and CDR2 is SYGVKD. Trimming took 3 bases from V and 2 from J; bases not matched to a gene: 6. CDR3 length equals 16 residues.

This chain joins TRBV5-6 and TRBJ2-5; weak D call: TRBD1 (5 bases). The germline V gene encodes CDR1 SGHDT and CDR2 YYEEEE. Deletions cut 4 bases from V and 0 bases from J, with 13 bases between. This CDR3 comprises 15 residues. The CDR3 sequence is CASSTPTEYQETQYF. The CDR3 nucleotides read TGTGCCAGCAGCACACCGACAGAATACCAAGAGACCCAGTACTTC.

The chain recombines TRBV5-1 with TRBJ1-1; 9 nucleotides line up with TRBD1. The J segment lost 4 bases and the V segment lost 0 bases, leaving 4 bases of the junction unmatched. This CDR3 is 15 amino acids long. Germline V lookup: CDR1 SGHRS, CDR2 YFSETQ. The CDR3 loop is CASSLGDREFTEAFF. The CDR3 nucleotides are TGCGCCAGCAGCTTGGGGGACAGGGAGTTCACTGAAGCTTTCTTT.

The CDR3 here is CASSRDRGREQYV. DNA for the CDR3: TGTGCCAGCAGTAGAGACAGGGGACGCGAGCAGTACGTC. V is TRBV6-5 and J is TRBJ2-7; TRBD1 matches 8 bases. Trimming removed 5 bases from V and 6 bases from J; junction bases left unmatched: 6. Germline values: CDR1 MNHEY, CDR2 SVGAGI. The CDR3 consists of 13 residues.

The V and J genes are TRBV7-2 and TRBJ1-2; perhaps TRBD1 as D (5 bases). The CDR3 spans 13 residues. With 1 base removed from V and 5 bases from J, the gap between germline ends came to 8 bases. CDR1 is SGHTA and CDR2 is FQGNSA in the germline V gene. CDR3: CASSLGQGYGYTF. CDR3 sequence (DNA): TGTGCCAGCAGCTTAGGTCAGGGATATGGCTACACCTTC.

The chain combines TRBV10-2 with TRBJ2-5; 8 positions agree with TRBD2. Germline CDR1 reads WSHSY; CDR2 reads SAAADI. This CDR3 region has 14 residues. The J segment lost 4 bases and the V segment lost 6 bases, leaving 7 bases of the junction unmatched. The CDR3 coding sequence is TGCGCCAGCAGGTCAGCGGGAGATGCAGAGACCCAGTACTTC. Its protein is CASRSAGDAETQYF.

Here the CDR3 reads CASSSGVGGGAMNEQFF. CDR3 nucleotides: TGTGCCAGCAGCTCGGGTGTTGGCGGGGGGGCCATGAATGAGCAGTTCTTC. The chain employs TRBV5-4 and TRBJ2-1, with TRBD2 matching 9 bases. The length of the CDR3 is 17 residues. CDR1 is SGHNT, CDR2 YYREEE, per germline (reference sequence). Trimming removed 3 bases from V and 7 bases from J; junction bases left unmatched: 14. Drawing the rest from reference TRBV5-4 and TRBJ2-1, the complete variable domain is ETGVTQSPTHLIKTRGQQVTLRCSSQSGHNTVSWYQQALGQGPQFIFQYYREEENGRGNFPPRFSGLQFPNYSSELNVNALELDDSALYLCASSSGVGGGAMNEQFFGPGTRLTVL.

The genes are TRBV4-1 and TRBJ2-7; 10 positions agree with TRBD1. The CDR3 contains 16 residues. Germline V gene lookup returns CDR1 MGHRA and CDR2 YSYEKL. The J segment lost 7 bases and the V segment lost 4 bases, leaving 13 bases of the junction unmatched. CDR3 sequence (DNA): TGCGCCAGCAGCCCACCCGTCGGACAGGGGGTAAGAGAGCAGTACTTC. Protein sequence: CASSPPVGQGVREQYF.

The CDR3 nucleotides are TGTGCCAGCAGCACCCAGGGACAGGACCCGAGGGGCTACACCTTC. As protein: CASSTQGQDPRGYTF. The chain combines TRBV7-3 with TRBJ1-2, with 8 bases that match TRBD1. V gave up 5 bases and J gave up 8 bases; unmatched junction bases: 13. Germline values: CDR1 SGHTA, CDR2 FQGTGA. The CDR3 is 15 residues long.